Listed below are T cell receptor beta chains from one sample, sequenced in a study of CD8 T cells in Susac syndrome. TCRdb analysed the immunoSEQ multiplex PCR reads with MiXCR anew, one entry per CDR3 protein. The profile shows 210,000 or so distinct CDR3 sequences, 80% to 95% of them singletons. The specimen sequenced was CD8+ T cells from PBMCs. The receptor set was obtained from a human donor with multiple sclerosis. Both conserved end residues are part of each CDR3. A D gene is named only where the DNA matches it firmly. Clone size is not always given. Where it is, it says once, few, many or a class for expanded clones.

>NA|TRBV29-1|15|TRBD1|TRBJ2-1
CSVGGRDRATNEQFF
TGCAGCGTTGGGGGTCGAGACAGGGCTACCAATGAGCAGTTCTTC
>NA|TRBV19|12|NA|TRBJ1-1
CASSIGSIEAFF
TGTGCCAGTAGTATTGGGTCGATAGAAGCTTTCTTT
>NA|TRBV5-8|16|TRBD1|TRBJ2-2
CASSLGQGLSTGELFF
TGTGCCAGCAGCTTGGGACAGGGGCTTTCAACCGGGGAGCTGTTTTTT
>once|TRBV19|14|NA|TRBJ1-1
CASSIYWTNTEAFF
TGTGCCAGTAGTATATATTGGACGAACACTGAAGCTTTCTTT
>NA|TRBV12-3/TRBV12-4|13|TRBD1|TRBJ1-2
CASRSGTEIGYTF
TGTGCCAGCAGGTCCGGGACAGAGATAGGCTACACCTTC
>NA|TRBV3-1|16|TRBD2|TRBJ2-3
CASSQPWGGTMDTQYF
TGTGCCAGCAGCCAACCTTGGGGGGGGACCATGGATACGCAGTATTTT
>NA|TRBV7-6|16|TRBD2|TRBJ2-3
CASSEFSGGPTDTQYF
TGTGCCAGCAGCGAGTTTAGCGGGGGGCCCACAGATACGCAGTATTTT
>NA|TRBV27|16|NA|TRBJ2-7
CASSLGAPRSSYEQYF
TGTGCCAGCAGTTTAGGGGCTCCCCGATCCTCCTACGAGCAGTACTTC
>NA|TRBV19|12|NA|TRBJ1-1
CASSVGMAEAFF
TGTGCCAGTAGCGTGGGCATGGCTGAAGCTTTCTTT
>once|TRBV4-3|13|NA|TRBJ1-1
CASSQDGWSEAFF
TGCGCCAGCAGCCAAGATGGGTGGTCTGAAGCTTTCTTT
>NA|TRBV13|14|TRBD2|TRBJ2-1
CASSLVSSGVGQFF
TGTGCCAGCAGCTTAGTATCCAGCGGGGTCGGGCAGTTCTTC
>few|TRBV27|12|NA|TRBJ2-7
CASSLPGYEQYF
TGTGCCAGCAGTCTGCCCGGTTACGAGCAGTACTTC
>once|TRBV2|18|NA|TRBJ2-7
CASKARGGGQGMFYEQYF
TGTGCCAGCAAGGCTCGGGGTGGCGGACAAGGAATGTTCTACGAGCAGTACTTC
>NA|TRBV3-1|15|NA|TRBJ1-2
CASSPPGGRPLGYTF
TGTGCCAGCAGCCCCCCCGGGGGGCGCCCCCTTGGCTACACCTTC
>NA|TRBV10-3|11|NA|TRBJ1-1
CAISVKGEAFF
TGTGCCATCAGTGTTAAGGGGGAAGCTTTCTTT
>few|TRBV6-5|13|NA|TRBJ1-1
CASSQTANTEAFF
TGTGCCAGCAGTCAAACCGCGAACACTGAAGCTTTCTTT
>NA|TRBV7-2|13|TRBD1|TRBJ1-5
CASSYGTGRPQHF
TGTGCCAGCAGCTACGGGACAGGGAGGCCCCAGCATTTT
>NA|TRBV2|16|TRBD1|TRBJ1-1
CASTVRGLTGGTEAFF
TGTGCCAGCACCGTCAGGGGGCTCACGGGGGGAACTGAAGCTTTCTTT
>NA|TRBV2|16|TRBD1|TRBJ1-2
CASSFLGTGSYYGYTF
TGTGCCAGCAGTTTCTTAGGGACAGGGTCTTACTATGGCTACACCTTC
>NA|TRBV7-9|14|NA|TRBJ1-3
CASSTANSGNTIYF
TGTGCCAGCTCGACTGCAAACTCTGGAAACACCATATATTTT
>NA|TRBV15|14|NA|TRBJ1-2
CATSRDQGSYGYTF
TGTGCCACCAGCAGAGATCAGGGATCCTATGGCTACACCTTC
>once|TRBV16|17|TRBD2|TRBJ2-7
CASSQLASGTSVYEQYF
TGTGCCAGCAGCCAATTAGCTTCCGGGACTAGCGTTTACGAGCAGTACTTC
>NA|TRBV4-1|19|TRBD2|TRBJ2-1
CASSPVSLGPGLAGDEQFF
TGCGCCAGCAGCCCAGTATCCTTGGGGCCCGGACTAGCGGGCGATGAGCAGTTCTTC
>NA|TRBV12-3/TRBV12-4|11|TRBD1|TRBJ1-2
CASVGGGGYTF
TGTGCCAGCGTGGGAGGGGGCGGCTACACCTTC
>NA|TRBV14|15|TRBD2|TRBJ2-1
CASSTTSGVTYEQFF
TGTGCCAGCAGTACGACTAGCGGGGTCACTTATGAGCAGTTCTTC
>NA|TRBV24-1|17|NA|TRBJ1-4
CATSGAALVTPNEKLFF
TGTGCCACCAGTGGGGCGGCCTTGGTGACCCCGAATGAAAAACTGTTTTTT
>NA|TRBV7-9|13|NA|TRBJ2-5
CASRSGPPETQYF
TGTGCCAGCAGGTCTGGACCCCCGGAGACCCAGTACTTC
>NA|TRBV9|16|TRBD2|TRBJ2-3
CASSGSQRGVTDTQYF
TGTGCCAGCAGCGGTAGTCAGCGGGGCGTCACAGATACGCAGTATTTT
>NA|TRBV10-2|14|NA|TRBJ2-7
CASSVLQGGYEQYF
TGCGCCAGCAGTGTCTTGCAGGGGGGCTACGAGCAGTACTTC
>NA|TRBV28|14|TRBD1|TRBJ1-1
CASSLTGGLSEAFF
TGTGCCAGCAGCTTGACAGGGGGCTTGAGTGAAGCTTTCTTT
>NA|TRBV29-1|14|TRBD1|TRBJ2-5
CSVGWDSWGETQYF
TGCAGCGTCGGATGGGACAGCTGGGGGGAGACCCAGTACTTC
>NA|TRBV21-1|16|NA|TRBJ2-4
CASSKLWDFAKNIQYF
TGTGCCAGCAGCAAACTCTGGGACTTCGCCAAAAACATTCAGTACTTC
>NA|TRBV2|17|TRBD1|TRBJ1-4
CASSGNTGGATNEKLFF
TGTGCCAGCAGCGGGAACACAGGGGGAGCAACTAATGAAAAACTGTTTTTT
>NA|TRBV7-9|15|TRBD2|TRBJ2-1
CASSRSGGALNEQFF
TGTGCCAGCAGCCGTAGCGGGGGAGCTCTCAATGAGCAGTTCTTC
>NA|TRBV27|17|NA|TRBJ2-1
CASSFVRGHTPYNEQFF
TGTGCCAGCAGTTTTGTGCGGGGCCATACCCCCTACAATGAGCAGTTCTTC
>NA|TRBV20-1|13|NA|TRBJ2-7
CSANSMDTAEQYF
TGCAGTGCTAATTCCATGGACACTGCCGAGCAGTACTTC
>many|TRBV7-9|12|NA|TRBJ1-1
CASSLGSTEAFF
TGTGCCAGCAGCTTAGGTAGCACTGAAGCTTTCTTT
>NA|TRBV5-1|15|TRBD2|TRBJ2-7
CASSLAGTSGYEQYF
TGCGCCAGCAGCCTCGCCGGGACTAGCGGTTACGAGCAGTACTTC
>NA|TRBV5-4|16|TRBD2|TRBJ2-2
CASSFPSGTNTGELFF
TGTGCCAGCAGCTTCCCTAGCGGGACGAACACCGGGGAGCTGTTTTTT
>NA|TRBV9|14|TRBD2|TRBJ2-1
CASSASGGSSEQFF
TGTGCCAGCAGCGCGAGCGGGGGGTCTAGTGAGCAGTTCTTC
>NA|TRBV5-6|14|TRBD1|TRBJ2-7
CASSFGTGFHEQYF
TGTGCCAGCAGCTTTGGGACAGGGTTCCACGAGCAGTACTTC
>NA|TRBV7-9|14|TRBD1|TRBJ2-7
CASSPLRQGPEQYF
TGTGCCAGCAGCCCGCTACGACAGGGGCCCGAGCAGTACTTC
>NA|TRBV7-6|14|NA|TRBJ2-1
CASSPLAGLNEQFF
TGTGCCAGCAGCCCCCTGGCCGGCCTTAATGAGCAGTTCTTC